The following is a TCR beta chain sequence with its context. Its antigen is unidentified. This sample is part of a study of cytomegalovirus exposure and HLA in healthy donors. Study findings and constraints: Upon later analysis, HLA-associated TCR beta chains proved more clonally expanded than other, equally common chains. In vitro testing confirmed a few CMV-associated chains as specific for CMV antigens.

The CDR3 runs 16 residues. The V segment lost 5 bases and the J segment 0 bases; nucleotides outside the gene matches: 6. Looked up from germline, CDR1 is LNHDA and CDR2 is SQIVND (reference sequence). PCR used 60 Vbeta primers and 13 Jbeta primers. Assay: immunoSEQ multiplex PCR; the TCRdb copy retains only in-frame clones and omits some. The data contain approximately 58,000 clones, roughly 83% of them singletons. This chain uses TRBV19 with TRBJ2-1; 8 nucleotides match TRBD1. Source material: PBMCs. This sequence originates from a man aged 25-45 years in good health and CMV-seronegative. The CDR3 region has the DNA TGTGCCAGTAGTGGTCCAGGGGGCAGCTCCTACAATGAGCAGTTCTTC. Translation gives CASSGPGGSSYNEQFF.